The clone carrying this TCR beta chain has just a few counts. Its antigen remains unidentified. The data stem from a study of response to subunit inactivated influenza vaccine. The V end was cut by 0 bases, the J end by 2 bases, with 10 bases between. The CDR3 sequence is 16 residues long. Germline CDR1 is LNHNV and CDR2 is YYDKDF (reference sequence). Findings and limits, study-wide: The authors suggested that every seasonal influenza vaccination recruits few new T cells.

Each CDR3 protein gets one entry after TCRdb re-called the RT-PCR reads with MiXCR. The table includes under 850,000 distinct CDR3 sequences, about 18% detected once. The chain links TRBV15 to TRBJ2-2; D might be TRBD2 (6 bases). The source is a man in his fifties or sixties who received an inactivated influenza vaccine. Sample: PBMCs from blood, taken 5 to 6 days after vaccination. CDR3 region: CATSRDLGLNTGELFF. Written as DNA, the CDR3 is TGTGCCACCAGCAGAGATCTGGGACTTAACACCGGGGAGCTGTTTTTT.